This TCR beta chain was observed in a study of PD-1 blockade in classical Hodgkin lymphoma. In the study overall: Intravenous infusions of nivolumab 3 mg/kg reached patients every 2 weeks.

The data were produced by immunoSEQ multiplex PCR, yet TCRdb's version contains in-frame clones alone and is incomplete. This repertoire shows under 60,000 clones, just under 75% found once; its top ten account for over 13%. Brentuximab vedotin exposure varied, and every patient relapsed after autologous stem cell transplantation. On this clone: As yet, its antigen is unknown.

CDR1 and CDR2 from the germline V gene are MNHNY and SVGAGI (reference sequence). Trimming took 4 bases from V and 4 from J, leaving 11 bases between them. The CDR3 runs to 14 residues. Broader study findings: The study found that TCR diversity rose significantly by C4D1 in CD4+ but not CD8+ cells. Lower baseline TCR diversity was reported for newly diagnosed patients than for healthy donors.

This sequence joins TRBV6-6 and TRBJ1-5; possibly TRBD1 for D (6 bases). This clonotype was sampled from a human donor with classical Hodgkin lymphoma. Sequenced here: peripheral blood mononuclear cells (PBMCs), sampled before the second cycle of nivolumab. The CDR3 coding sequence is TGTGCCAGCAGTTCCTGGGACAAAAATCAGCCCCAGCATTTT. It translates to CASSSWDKNQPQHF.